This T cell receptor (beta chain) comes out of a study of T-cell reconstitution after alpha-beta-depleted transplantation in children. Overall study results and limits: At the one-year point after transplant, T-cell counts and TCRbeta diversity were found to come mostly from T cells that had been newly produced. Surviving recipient T cells and thymic progenitors accounted for the high day-60 TCRbeta diversity observed in some patients. There were reportedly several hundred expanded graft clones from which alpha-beta T cells came about two months after transplant.

In regard to this clonotype: Antigen: not known.

This CDR3 has 14 residues. Germline assignment: CDR1 MNHEY and CDR2 SMNVEV (reference sequence). Trimming removed 4 bases at V and 0 bases at J, with 10 bases between. Unique molecular identifiers were incorporated into the prepared TCRbeta library. TCRdb itself ran the PCR reads through MiXCR, one entry per CDR3 protein. The sample carries about 980,000 distinct CDR3 sequences, 25% to 30% recorded once. Sequences were derived from PBMCs, mostly from graft donor cells, sampled 360 days after TCRalphabeta/CD19-depleted stem cell transplant. The receptor comes from a boy under two years old who had a stem cell transplant for SCID, so the T cells may come from the graft donor. The rearrangement uses TRBV27 and TRBJ2-7; D might be TRBD1 (5 bases). Here the CDR3 DNA reads TGTGCCAGCAGTTATACAGGTGCCTCCTACGAGCAGTACTTC. Protein sequence: CASSYTGASYEQYF.